Listed below are T cell receptor beta chains from one sample, sequenced in a study of blood T cell repertoires in COVID-19. The assay was immunoSEQ multiplex PCR, and TCRdb's table has in-frame clones only and misses some. This table has 200,000 to 250,000 clones, approximately 85% appearing once. The sample consisted of peripheral blood. These receptors were collected from a woman between 70 and 85 years old with acute or convalescent COVID-19. CDR3s include the opening cysteine and the closing phenylalanine or tryptophan. The D gene is left open where the match is weak. A clone size is listed for some rows: how often the clone was seen (once, few, many), or a class if it is expanded.

size | length | J | V | D | CDR3 | DNA
NA | 14 | TRBJ1-3 | TRBV6-5 | NA | CASSTAGLGNTIYF | TGTGCCAGCAGTACCGCAGGGCTCGGAAACACCATATATTTT
NA | 13 | TRBJ1-2 | TRBV12-3/TRBV12-4 | NA | CASSPGFLRGYTF | TGTGCCAGCAGTCCGGGATTTCTTCGGGGCTACACCTTC
NA | 16 | TRBJ2-3 | TRBV6-5 | TRBD2 | CASSYWSGGVGDTQYF | TGTGCCAGCAGTTACTGGTCCGGGGGGGTTGGAGATACGCAGTATTTT
NA | 15 | TRBJ2-2 | TRBV19 | TRBD1 | CASSLGTGVTGELFF | TGTGCCAGTAGTTTAGGGACAGGGGTCACCGGGGAGCTGTTTTTT
NA | 15 | TRBJ2-1 | TRBV19 | TRBD2 | CASTVGLARNNEQFF | TGTGCCAGCACCGTTGGACTAGCGCGGAACAATGAGCAGTTCTTC
NA | 17 | TRBJ2-7 | TRBV4-1 | NA | CASSQEAGGGLAAEQYF | TGCGCCAGCAGCCAAGAGGCGGGCGGCGGGCTTGCGGCCGAGCAGTACTTC
once | 12 | TRBJ1-2 | TRBV7-2 | NA | CASSPEILGYTF | TGTGCCAGCAGCCCGGAGATACTTGGCTACACCTTC
NA | 17 | TRBJ1-2 | TRBV12-5 | TRBD1 | CASGLVRQGFANYGYTF | TGTGCTAGTGGTTTGGTACGACAGGGGTTCGCTAACTATGGCTACACCTTC
NA | 14 | TRBJ1-1 | TRBV14 | NA | CASSEQLVNTEAFF | TGTGCCAGCAGCGAACAGCTTGTGAACACTGAAGCTTTCTTT
once | 15 | TRBJ1-6 | TRBV5-4 | NA | CASSLDSPALSPLHF | TGTGCCAGCAGCCTGGACAGCCCTGCGCTGTCACCCCTCCACTTT
many | 13 | TRBJ2-1 | TRBV28 | NA | CASSLPGYNEQFF | TGTGCCAGCAGTTTACCAGGCTACAATGAGCAGTTCTTC
NA | 15 | TRBJ2-1 | TRBV7-9 | NA | CASSAKGGFYNEQFF | TGTGCCAGCAGCGCGAAGGGGGGGTTCTACAATGAGCAGTTCTTC
NA | 16 | TRBJ2-5 | TRBV24-1 | TRBD1 | CATSDQAGTGTETQYF | TGTGCCACCAGTGATCAGGCCGGGACAGGGACAGAGACCCAGTACTTC
NA | 16 | TRBJ1-5 | TRBV7-9 | NA | CASSSGIGIAGQPQHF | TGTGCCAGCAGCTCTGGTATAGGGATTGCGGGTCAGCCCCAGCATTTT
NA | 14 | TRBJ1-2 | TRBV3-1/TRBV3-2 | TRBD1 | CASSLDRGRYGYTF | TGTGCCAGCAGTCTTGACAGGGGCCGCTATGGCTACACCTTC
NA | 15 | TRBJ1-2 | TRBV27 | NA | CASRRAGAEVHGYTF | TGTGCCAGCAGGCGGGCAGGGGCCGAGGTGCATGGCTACACCTTC
NA | 14 | TRBJ1-1 | TRBV6-2/TRBV6-3 | NA | CASSSNQGTTEAFF | TGTGCCAGCAGCTCGAATCAGGGGACGACTGAAGCTTTCTTT
once | 15 | TRBJ1-1 | TRBV6-5 | TRBD1 | CASGTGGLMNTEAFF | TGTGCCAGCGGGACAGGGGGCCTTATGAACACTGAAGCTTTCTTT
NA | 11 | TRBJ2-7 | TRBV20-1 | NA | CSARAGSEQYF | TGCAGTGCTAGAGCGGGAAGCGAGCAGTACTTC
NA | 11 | TRBJ1-2 | TRBV5-8 | NA | CASSLTMRYTF | TGTGCCAGCAGCTTGACTATGCGCTACACCTTC
NA | 16 | TRBJ2-3 | TRBV6-5 | NA | CASSYGARRNTDTQYF | TGTGCCAGCAGTTACGGAGCTAGGAGAAACACAGATACGCAGTATTTT
once | 14 | TRBJ1-3 | TRBV2 | TRBD1 | CASIGDSSGNTIYF | TGTGCCAGCATAGGGGACAGCTCTGGAAACACCATATATTTT
NA | 13 | TRBJ1-1 | TRBV5-5 | TRBD1 | CASSLAGQFEAFF | TGTGCCAGCAGCTTGGCGGGACAGTTTGAAGCTTTCTTT
NA | 15 | TRBJ1-1 | TRBV30 | NA | CAWSAQQRLWTEAFF | TGTGCCTGGAGTGCCCAGCAGCGGTTGTGGACTGAAGCTTTCTTT
NA | 16 | TRBJ2-1 | TRBV19 | TRBD2 | CASSMQRGGHYNEQFF | TGTGCCAGTAGTATGCAGCGGGGGGGCCACTACAATGAGCAGTTCTTC
NA | 16 | TRBJ1-1 | TRBV28 | NA | CASSTSTTGTITEAFF | TGTGCCAGCAGTACCTCAACGACAGGTACTATCACTGAAGCTTTCTTT